These 30 T cell receptor beta chains share one sample of origin, sequenced in a study of beta chain features in type 1 diabetes. Study-wide findings and caveats: Shortening of TCRB CDR3s, moderate but significant, appeared in all four CD4+ subsets of Type 1 diabetes patients.

The entirety of the isolated RNA underwent reverse transcription, so expressed TCRB transcripts were sequenced. Only in-frame clones appear in the TCRdb table, and some are missing; sequencing was by immunoSEQ multiplex PCR. The sample consists of 300,000 to 400,000 clones, roughly 13% of them appearing once. The antigens for these receptors are not known. Sequenced sample: naive CD4+ T cells from blood. All receptors derive from a woman under 30 with type 1 diabetes.

There are a few counts of this clone. V and J are TRBV5-1 and TRBJ2-3; D is ambiguous. Germline assignment: CDR1 SGHRS and CDR2 YFSETQ. The CDR3 spans 12 residues. With 5 bases removed from V and 6 bases from J, the gap between germline ends came to 10 bases. CDR3 loop: CASSESWDTQYF. The CDR3 DNA is TGCGCCAGCAGTGAGTCTTGGGATACGCAGTATTTT.

The chain joins TRBV5-4 to TRBJ2-3; no firm D call. This CDR3 has 14 amino acids. V dropped 6 bases and J dropped 0 bases, with 11 bases sitting between them. From germline, CDR1 is SGHNT and CDR2 YYREEE (reference sequence). The CDR3 DNA is TGTGCCAGCAAGCCAAAGACTAGCACAGATACGCAGTATTTT. The encoded protein is CASKPKTSTDTQYF.

This clone has more than one count but fewer than ten. The rearrangement links TRBV15 to TRBJ2-1; TRBD1 agrees at 9 bases. The CDR3 extends over 14 amino acids. Germline CDR1 LNHNV, CDR2 YYDKDF (reference sequence). V shed 1 base and J 12 bases; nucleotides not matched to a gene: 7. As DNA, the CDR3 is TGTGCCACCAGCAGAGTAGACAGGGGGGTAAGGCAGTTCTTC. The encoded protein is CATSRVDRGVRQFF.

This clone has a handful of counts. The chain couples TRBV30 to TRBJ2-2, with D maybe TRBD2 (5 bases). CDR3 size: 14 residues. V was shortened by 3 bases and J by 1 base, with 9 bases between the two germline ends. Germline CDR1 reads GTSNPN; CDR2 reads SVGIG (reference sequence). CDR3 loop: CAWRTGVNTGELFF. The CDR3 nucleotides read TGTGCCTGGAGGACCGGGGTGAACACCGGGGAGCTGTTTTTT.

J is TRBJ2-3 and V is TRBV6-5; D gene uncertain. The CDR3 runs to 13 residues. Deletions cut 2 bases from V and 4 bases from J, with 7 bases between. Germline assignment: CDR1 MNHEY and CDR2 SVGAGI. The CDR3 nucleotides are TGTGCCAGCAGTTACCCCGCGGCAGATACGCAGTATTTT. Translated, it gives CASSYPAADTQYF.

This clone was counted between two and nine times. The chain joins TRBV10-3 to TRBJ1-5, with D unclear. V dropped 2 bases and J dropped 3 bases, with 14 bases sitting between them. CDR1 and CDR2 (germline): ENHRY, SYGVKD. CDR3 length: 16 amino acids. The CDR3 DNA reads as TGTGCCATCAGTGAGAGTCGCAGCCTAGTCAATCAGCCCCAGCATTTT. The encoded protein is CAISESRSLVNQPQHF.

This clone was seen only a few times. The chain links TRBV6-1 to TRBJ2-7, with D possibly being TRBD2 (5 bases). The CDR3 spans 12 residues. Trimming shortened V by 6 bases and J by 4 bases, and 10 bases separated the two germline ends. The germline V gene encodes CDR1 MNHNS and CDR2 SASEGT. The CDR3 region is CASRDPGYEQYV. Written as DNA, the CDR3 is TGTGCCAGCAGGGACCCGGGGTACGAGCAGTACGTC.

A few counts support this clone. The rearrangement joins TRBV9 to TRBJ2-7, with TRBD2 matching 13 bases. Germline CDR1 is SGDLS and CDR2 is YYNGEE. J was trimmed by 6 bases and V by 4 bases; bases with no gene match: 7. The CDR3 spans 15 residues. The CDR3 DNA is TGTGCCAGCAGCCCGGGACTAGCGGGAATTATCGAGCAGTACTTC. This codes for CASSPGLAGIIEQYF. Full variable domain (remainder filled in from reference TRBV9 and TRBJ2-7): DSGVTQTPKHLITATGQRVTLRCSPRSGDLSVYWYQQSLDQGLQFLIQYYNGEERAKGNILERFSAQQFPDLHSELNLSSLELGDSALYFCASSPGLAGIIEQYFGPGTRLTVT.

The chain joins TRBV2 to TRBJ2-1; unclear D gene. Trimming took 2 bases from V and 7 from J, leaving 3 bases between them. From germline, CDR1 is SNHLY and CDR2 FYNNEI. This CDR3 spans 11 amino acids. The CDR3 DNA follows: TGTGCCAGCAGTGAAACTAATGAGCAGTTCTTC. It codes for CASSETNEQFF.

This clone showed up just a few times. The chain employs TRBV25-1 and TRBJ2-7, with D possibly matching TRBD2 (6 bases). This CDR3 region has 13 residues. V dropped 6 bases and J dropped 2 bases, with 11 bases sitting between them. Germline lookup yields CDR1 MGHDK and CDR2 SYGVNS. The CDR3 DNA reads as TGTGCCAGCAGCGGGAGCCCGACCTACGAGCAGTACTTC. It translates to CASSGSPTYEQYF.

This clone was seen only a few times. This rearrangement joins TRBV29-1 to TRBJ2-7; 12 bases line up with TRBD2. Germline lookup yields CDR1 SQVTM and CDR2 ANQGSEA. The junction had 4 bases not matched to a gene; V was cut back by 4 bases and J by 6 bases. The CDR3 totals 13 residues. The CDR3 spells CSVVLAGGVEQYV. CDR3 DNA: TGCAGCGTTGTCCTAGCGGGAGGGGTCGAGCAGTACGTC.

The chain carries TRBV7-2 and TRBJ1-5, with 9 bases fitting TRBD1. V lost 1 base to trimming and J lost 9 bases; unmatched junction nucleotides: 13. The CDR3 is made up of 17 amino acids. The V gene's germline CDR1 is SGHTA and CDR2 FQGNSA. The CDR3 sequence is CASSLVGQGIGEGPQHF. CDR3 DNA: TGTGCCAGCAGCTTAGTCGGACAGGGGATTGGTGAGGGGCCCCAGCATTTT.

This clone was seen more than once but under ten times. This chain connects TRBV5-4 to TRBJ2-1, with 10 nucleotides matching TRBD2. Germline CDR1 is SGHNT and CDR2 is YYREEE (reference sequence). Germline trimming cut 0 bases from V and 6 bases from J; bases unmatched to any gene: 3. The CDR3 is 15 residues long. The CDR3 nucleotides read TGTGCCAGCAGCTTGGCAGCGGGAGGGTCCAATGAGCAGTTCTTC. Protein sequence: CASSLAAGGSNEQFF.

The chain couples TRBV30 to TRBJ1-5, with TRBD1 matching 8 bases. This CDR3 comprises 13 residues. V lost 4 bases to trimming and J lost 4 bases; unmatched junction nucleotides: 3. The germline V gene has CDR1 GTSNPN and CDR2 SVGIG (reference sequence). CDR3: CAWKGQANQPQHF. The CDR3 DNA reads as TGTGCCTGGAAGGGACAGGCTAATCAGCCCCAGCATTTT.

This clone was detected only a few times. The rearrangement joins TRBV7-2 to TRBJ2-1; 12 nucleotides agree with TRBD2. Germline-derived CDR1 and CDR2 are SGHTA and FQGNSA. After removal of 3 bases from V and 3 bases from J, the junction contained 3 bases not matched to a gene. The CDR3 runs to 16 residues. The DNA for the CDR3 is TGTGCCAGCAGCTTCCGACTAGCGGGAGTCTACAATGAGCAGTTCTTC. Residues: CASSFRLAGVYNEQFF.

This clone has a handful of counts. V and J are TRBV25-1 and TRBJ1-1; possibly TRBD1 for D (5 bases). CDR3 length: 12 residues. The ends were cut back, 8 bases at V and 4 bases at J, with 11 bases in the middle. The germline V gene encodes CDR1 MGHDK and CDR2 SYGVNS. The CDR3 is CASGRGSTEAFF. For the CDR3, the DNA is TGTGCCAGCGGGAGGGGAAGCACTGAAGCTTTCTTT.

The rearrangement joins TRBV28 to TRBJ1-2; D may be TRBD1 (5 bases). The CDR3 loop spans 15 amino acids. The germline V and J ends were trimmed by 6 bases and 2 bases, with 16 bases remaining between them. Germline V gene data show CDR1 as MDHEN and CDR2 as SYDVKM. The CDR3 nucleotides read TGTGCCAGCAGACCCGGGACTCTAGGGAACTATGGCTACACCTTC. Translation: CASRPGTLGNYGYTF.

This clone was seen a handful of times. The chain joins TRBV4-1 to TRBJ2-7; D unclear. V shed 3 bases and J shed 6 bases, with 12 bases lying between them. The CDR3 is made up of 13 amino acids. Germline CDR1 and CDR2: MGHRA and YSYEKL. The CDR3 sequence: CASSHSWSSEQYF. The CDR3 DNA sequence: TGCGCCAGCAGCCACAGCTGGAGTTCCGAGCAGTACTTC.

This clone showed up just a few times. This chain connects TRBV18 to TRBJ2-1; D is possibly TRBD1 (7 bases). Germline-derived CDR1 and CDR2 are KGHSH and LQKENI. The V and J ends lost 6 bases and 9 bases respectively, with 18 bases between them. The CDR3 length is 14 residues. The CDR3 sequence is CASSLTGTPFEQFF. CDR3 bases: TGTGCCAGCTCCCTGACAGGGACTCCTTTTGAGCAGTTCTTC.

The chain couples TRBV30 to TRBJ2-1, with 12 bases lining up with TRBD2. The CDR3 has 15 amino acids. The V gene's germline CDR1 is GTSNPN and CDR2 SVGIG (reference sequence). Trimming cost V 1 base and J 9 bases; bases outside gene matches: 7. In nucleotides, the CDR3 is TGTGCCTGGAGTGACGCTAGCGGGAGGGCGGGTGAGCAGTTCTTC. This sequence encodes CAWSDASGRAGEQFF.

The chain joins TRBV30 to TRBJ2-7, with TRBD1 matching over 8 bases. CDR1 is GTSNPN and CDR2 is SVGIG in the germline V gene (reference sequence). V lost 4 bases, J lost 0 bases, and 5 bases stayed unmatched. This CDR3 has 14 residues. The CDR3 region has the DNA TGTGCCTGGATGACAGGGGTTAGCTCCTACGAGCAGTACTTC. Translation: CAWMTGVSSYEQYF.

This clone occurred a few times. The V call is TRBV2, the J call TRBJ2-7, with 11 bases that match TRBD2. The CDR3 loop spans 13 amino acids. Germline CDR1 SNHLY, CDR2 FYNNEI. V lost 8 bases and J lost 4; bases outside the gene matches: 4. The CDR3 loop is CASSSGRSYEQYF. Written as DNA, the CDR3 is TGTGCCAGCTCTAGCGGGAGGTCGTACGAGCAGTACTTC.

In its sample, this clone was seen a few times. The chain combines TRBV30 with TRBJ1-1; 9 bases match TRBD1. The CDR3 covers 14 residues. Per germline, CDR1 GTSNPN and CDR2 SVGIG (reference sequence). Trimming removed 4 bases from V and 6 bases from J; junction bases left unmatched: 9. DNA of the CDR3: TGTGCCTGGATCCAGCCGGGACAGGGCCCTGAAGCTTTCTTT. Its protein is CAWIQPGQGPEAFF.

This clone was counted between two and nine times. This rearrangement joins TRBV19 to TRBJ2-1, with 7 nucleotides matching TRBD1. There are 15 residues in the CDR3. CDR1 is LNHDA and CDR2 is SQIVND in the germline V gene (reference sequence). The V gene end was trimmed by 1 base and the J gene end by 7 bases; junction bases not matched to a gene: 7. The CDR3 region is CASSIGLDRTNEQFF. The CDR3 DNA reads TGTGCCAGTAGTATAGGTTTGGACAGGACTAATGAGCAGTTCTTC.

The J gene is TRBJ2-5, the V gene TRBV9, with a weak D call TRBD2 (6 bases). V was clipped by 4 bases and J by 4 bases, with 23 bases between them. Germline loops: CDR1 SGDLS, CDR2 YYNGEE. There are 17 residues in the CDR3. The CDR3 DNA sequence: TGTGCCAGCAGCATGGCCCCGGGAGATGGGAGACTAGAGACCCAGTACTTC. Translating it yields CASSMAPGDGRLETQYF.

The table lists this clone with a few counts. V usage is TRBV13 and J usage is TRBJ1-2; D call uncertain. Germline lookup yields CDR1 PRHDT and CDR2 FYEKMQ (reference sequence). The V end lost 1 base, the J end lost 5 bases, and 8 bases lay between the germline ends. This CDR3 comprises 13 residues. CDR3 bases: TGTGCCAGCAGCTTAGAGTCGGTTTATGGCTACACCTTC. Encoded protein: CASSLESVYGYTF.

This clone has more than one count but fewer than ten. The V and J genes are TRBV30 and TRBJ2-2; a weak D match, TRBD1 (5 bases). Deletions cut 0 bases from V and 7 bases from J, with 9 bases between. The CDR3 totals 13 residues. Germline-derived CDR1 and CDR2 are GTSNPN and SVGIG (reference sequence). The CDR3 DNA sequence: TGTGCCTGGAGTGTAGACAGAAGCGGGGAGCTGTTTTTT. Its translation is CAWSVDRSGELFF.

This clone has only one observation. The gene calls are TRBV5-8 and TRBJ1-2, with 7 bases matching TRBD1. V was clipped by 2 bases and J by 4 bases; unmatched bases: 11. The CDR3 consists of 16 residues. Looked up from germline, CDR1 is SGHTS and CDR2 is YDEGEE. Here the CDR3 reads CASSLSRDRATYGYTF. In DNA, the CDR3 is TGTGCCAGCAGCTTATCCCGCGACAGGGCTACCTATGGCTACACCTTC.

This clone was recorded a few times. The rearrangement links TRBV7-3 to TRBJ2-1; 12 nucleotides line up with TRBD2. The CDR3 extends over 16 amino acids. Germline V lookup: CDR1 SGHTA, CDR2 FQGTGA. Losses at the gene ends were 3 bases for V and 4 bases for J; bases not matched to a gene: 4. The CDR3 region is CASSLLGTSGYNEQFF. The DNA for the CDR3 is TGTGCCAGCAGCTTGTTAGGGACTAGCGGGTACAATGAGCAGTTCTTC.

This clone was picked up a small number of times. V is TRBV30 and J is TRBJ1-1, with D perhaps matching TRBD1 (5 bases). CDR3 length: 12 residues. V was trimmed by 1 base and J by 10 bases, leaving 13 bases between them. Germline values: CDR1 GTSNPN, CDR2 SVGIG (reference sequence). This CDR3 reads CAWSDGAGAAFF. In nucleotides, the CDR3 is TGTGCCTGGAGTGATGGGGCAGGCGCAGCTTTCTTT. Supplemented by reference TRBV30 and TRBJ1-1, the full variable domain reads SQTIHQWPATLVQPVGSPLSLECTVEGTSNPNLYWYRQAAGRGLQLLFYSVGIGQISSEVPQNLSASRPQDRQFILSSKKLLLSDSGFYLCAWSDGAGAAFFGQGTRLTVV.